A selection of T cell receptor beta chains follows, all from one sample in a study of OX40 agonist ivuxolimab in advanced cancers. Profiling relied on immunoSEQ multiplex PCR, and the TCRdb table lists in-frame clones only, not all of them. The sample consists of tens of thousands of clones, over 80% of them appearing once. Here the sequenced sample was CD4+ or CD8+ T cells sorted from blood, taken in a trial of the OX40 agonist ivuxolimab. The receptors were sampled from an adult with an advanced solid tumor such as melanoma, head and neck, liver or kidney cancer. Both conserved end residues are part of each CDR3.

>TRBV11-1|TRBJ1-1
CASSKDRGSEAFF
>TRBV6-5|TRBJ2-3
CASRPLAGVPDTQYF
>TRBV21-1|TRBJ2-2
CASSKGTANTGELFF
>TRBV5-1|TRBJ2-3
CASSLDGTSGRGADTQYF
>TRBV19|TRBJ2-7
CASSIPEAGPYEQYF
>TRBV5-4|TRBJ1-3
CASSMGGESSGNTIYF
>TRBV12-1|TRBJ1-5
CASSPLRVQPQHF
>TRBV21-1|TRBJ2-3
CASTMSRGSTDTQYF
>TRBV21-1|TRBJ2-7
CASSSGADRKHPYEQYF
>TRBV19|TRBJ1-1
CASTADNSVWYTEAFF
>TRBV6-1|TRBJ2-2
CASSEWPLAGGPPTGELFF
>TRBV28|TRBJ2-5
CASRPGLEVWETQYF
>TRBV6-1|TRBJ2-7
CASSREWGHEQYF
>TRBV7-6|TRBJ1-2
CASSPSRDTVNYGYTF
>TRBV25-1|TRBJ2-3
CASSEGAGEEGTDTQYF
>TRBV10-1|TRBJ2-1
CASSPGLAGGRGSYNEQFF
>TRBV4-1|TRBJ1-3
CASSQDQGGSGNTIYF
>TRBV27|TRBJ1-2
CASSLSAYRTNYGYTF
>TRBV15|TRBJ2-7
CATGGRRITSPYEQYF
>TRBV6-5|TRBJ2-5
CASSYSTVVRETQYF
>TRBV19|TRBJ2-7
CASNDGALFYEQYF
>TRBV18|TRBJ2-1
CASSPTTSGYNEQFF
>TRBV30|TRBJ2-1
CAWGAYNEQFF
>TRBV19|TRBJ2-7
CATSSTRGDEQYF
>TRBV10-3|TRBJ2-7
CAISESGTSRDSSYEQYF
>TRBV15|TRBJ2-7
CATSRDVFLAPYEQYF
>TRBV6-6|TRBJ1-4
CASSYSRAENEKLFF
>TRBV28|TRBJ1-4
CASRIGQGFWEKLFF
>TRBV30|TRBJ2-7
CAWSIVYYEQYF
>TRBV25-1|TRBJ2-5
CASSQTGHLGETQYF
>TRBV4-1|TRBJ2-7
CASSQVGGYEQYF
>TRBV6-5|TRBJ2-7
CASSILAGEPYEQYF
>TRBV7-9|TRBJ2-1
CASSLGHHNEQFF
>TRBV6-5|TRBJ2-1
CASSYRPDPNEQFF
>TRBV9|TRBJ2-7
CASSPGASGSSYEQYF
>TRBV13|TRBJ2-5
CASSPLAVQETQYF
>TRBV10-2|NA
CASSESYEQYF
>TRBV7-8|TRBJ2-3
CASSPTLAGVGDTQYF
>TRBV27|TRBJ1-2
CASRSRPRRDYGYTF
>TRBV19|TRBJ2-1
CASSIYGGTYNEQFF